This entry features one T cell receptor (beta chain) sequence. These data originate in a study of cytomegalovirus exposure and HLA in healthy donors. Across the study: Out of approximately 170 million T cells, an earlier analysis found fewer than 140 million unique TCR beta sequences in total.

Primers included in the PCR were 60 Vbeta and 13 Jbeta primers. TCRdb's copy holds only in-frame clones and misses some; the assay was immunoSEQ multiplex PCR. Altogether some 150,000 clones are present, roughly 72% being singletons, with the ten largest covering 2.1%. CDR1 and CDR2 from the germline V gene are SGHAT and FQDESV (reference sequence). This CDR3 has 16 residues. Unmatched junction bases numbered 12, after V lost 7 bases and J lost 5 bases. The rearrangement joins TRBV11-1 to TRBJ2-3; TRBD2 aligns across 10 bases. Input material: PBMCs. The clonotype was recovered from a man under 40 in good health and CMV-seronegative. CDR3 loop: CASNDASGGAVDTQYF. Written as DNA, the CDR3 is TGTGCCAGCAACGACGCAAGCGGGGGGGCAGTAGATACGCAGTATTTT.